One sample yielded the 4 T cell receptor beta chains listed below, sequenced in a study of shared clonotypes between healthy human individuals (dated by TCRdb to about 2020). Library creation used the immunoSEQ multiplex PCR assay. Held by TCRdb, this immuneACCESS table contains in-frame sequences only and omits some clones. Under half of the omission traces to an unresolved V gene where checked; the cause of the rest is unknown. This sample gives millions of clones in total; over 85% of them show up just once. Jointly, the top ten make up 0.1% to 0.15% of the sample. Sample: naive CD4+ T cells sorted from blood. In the paper's terms, the cell subset or site label means: CD45RA+ positively selected. The receptor set was obtained from a man younger than 35 in good health.

The chain couples TRBV19 to TRBJ2-1, with 7 bases identical to TRBD2. The length of the CDR3 is 15 residues. Germline CDR1 is LNHDA and CDR2 is SQIVND (reference sequence). V was pared by 5 bases and J by 8 bases, with 12 bases of the junction left unmatched. The CDR3 here is CASSPTGSGTDEQFF. The CDR3 bases are TGTGCCAGTAGTCCCACGGGGAGCGGGACTGATGAGCAGTTCTTC.

This clone was observed a single time. The V gene is TRBV10-3, the J gene TRBJ1-1, with D maybe TRBD1 (6 bases). Germline-derived CDR1 and CDR2 are ENHRY and SYGVKD. Trimming removed 3 bases from V and 2 bases from J, with 10 bases in between. The CDR3 has 14 residues. The CDR3 here is CAISETGKNTEAFF. The CDR3 DNA sequence: TGTGCCATCAGTGAAACAGGGAAAAACACTGAAGCTTTCTTT.

Note on this clone: Other nucleotide sequences in the sample specify the same CDR3. CDR3 DNA: TGTGCCAGCAGCTGGGACAGGGGGGGAACTGAAGCTTTCTTT. This translates into CASSWDRGGTEAFF. The rearrangement links TRBV5-6 to TRBJ1-1, with 11 positions matching TRBD1. J lost 5 bases, V lost 3 bases, and 3 bases had no gene match. The germline CDR1 and CDR2 sequences are SGHDT and YYEEEE. The CDR3 runs to 14 residues.

In this sample, this clone turned up once. The V call is TRBV2, the J call TRBJ2-1; 10 bases are a match to TRBD1. CDR3 length: 12 residues. From germline, CDR1 is SNHLY and CDR2 FYNNEI. The J segment lost 8 bases and the V segment lost 8 bases, leaving 3 bases of the junction unmatched. The CDR3 DNA follows: TGTGCCAGCGGGACAGGGGCCCATGAGCAGTTCTTC. Translation gives CASGTGAHEQFF.